A single sample gave rise to the 15 T cell receptor beta chains below, sequenced in a study of T cell repertoires in cytomegalovirus infection. TCRdb used MiXCR to reprocess the reads, holding one entry per CDR3 protein. Of 200,000 to 250,000 distinct CDR3 sequences in the sample, roughly two fifths were seen once. Antigen specificity for these receptors is unknown. The input for sequencing was CD8+ T cells from cultured PBMCs, taken from culture after CMV antigen stimulation. The source is a human donor in good health (CMV status not recorded). Some clones in this sample may be carry-over from other donors' samples.

V usage is TRBV19 and J usage is TRBJ1-2; D call uncertain. Germline V gives CDR1 LNHDA, CDR2 SQIVND (reference sequence). The CDR3 has 14 residues. V shed 5 bases and J shed 3 bases, with 13 bases lying between them. The CDR3 reads CASSERASHYGYTF. CDR3 bases: TGTGCCAGTAGTGAGAGGGCTTCACACTATGGCTACACCTTC.

The genes are TRBV7-6 and TRBJ2-2, with 9 bases lining up with TRBD2. V trimming: 1 base; J trimming: 2 bases; junction bases outside the gene matches: 8. Germline assignment: CDR1 SGHVS and CDR2 FNYEAQ. The CDR3 totals 18 residues. CDR3 DNA sequence: TGTGCCAGCAGCTTAGGTGGACTAGCGAGGAGAAACACCGGGGAGCTGTTTTTT. This encodes CASSLGGLARRNTGELFF.

The CDR3 here is CASSHTGNSPLHF. DNA for the CDR3: TGTGCCAGCAGCCATACCGGGAATTCACCCCTCCACTTT. This chain joins TRBV14 and TRBJ1-6; D is unresolved. This CDR3 is built from 13 residues. The germline V gene encodes CDR1 SGHDN and CDR2 FVKESK. The germline V and J ends were trimmed by 3 bases and 7 bases, with 7 bases remaining between them.

V and J are TRBV23-1 and TRBJ2-7; the match to TRBD1 covers 10 bases. TRBV23-1 is an ORF for which the function is uncertain. The CDR3 totals 15 residues. The V and J ends lost 2 bases and 7 bases, in that order; junction bases with no gene match: 8. CDR3: CASSQLATGGREQYF. For the CDR3, the DNA is TGCGCCAGCAGTCAACTAGCGACAGGGGGCCGGGAGCAGTACTTC.

The rearrangement joins TRBV20-1 to TRBJ1-5, with 10 bases lining up with TRBD1. This CDR3 contains 14 residues. In germline, CDR1 is DFQATT, CDR2 SNEGSKA (reference sequence). The J segment lost 7 bases and the V segment lost 3 bases, leaving 6 bases of the junction unmatched. The CDR3 protein is CSASLGTGEQPQHF. In nucleotides, the CDR3 is TGCAGTGCTAGTCTAGGGACAGGGGAACAGCCCCAGCATTTT.

The chain uses TRBV7-9 and TRBJ2-1, with D perhaps matching TRBD1 or TRBD2 (5 bases each). The CDR3 runs to 13 residues. Trimming cost V 7 bases and J 5 bases, with 12 bases left between them. Germline lookup yields CDR1 SEHNR and CDR2 FQNEAQ (reference sequence). This CDR3 is CASTTGRDNEQFF. CDR3 nucleotide sequence: TGTGCCAGCACCACGGGACGAGACAATGAGCAGTTCTTC.

The chain is built from TRBV5-5 and TRBJ2-5, with 9 bases matching TRBD1. The trim removed 4 bases at V and 1 base at J, leaving 5 bases unmatched. The CDR3 has 15 residues. From germline, CDR1 is SGHKS and CDR2 YYEKEE (reference sequence). The CDR3 region is CASSPRDRVQETQYF. CDR3 DNA sequence: TGTGCCAGCAGCCCTAGGGACAGGGTCCAAGAGACCCAGTACTTC. Full variable domain (remainder filled in from reference TRBV5-5 and TRBJ2-5): DAGVTQSPTHLIKTRGQQVTLRCSPISGHKSVSWYQQVLGQGPQFIFQYYEKEERGRGNFPDRFSARQFPNYSSELNVNALLLGDSALYLCASSPRDRVQETQYFGPGTRLLVL.

This clonotype was seen ten or more times. This chain uses TRBV9 with TRBJ2-5; D possibly corresponds to TRBD2 (7 bases). The ends were cut back, 0 bases at V and 7 bases at J, with 16 bases in the middle. Germline CDR1 SGDLS, CDR2 YYNGEE. The CDR3 sequence is 15 residues long. The CDR3 bases are TGTGCCAGCAGCGTAGGAGGCGGGGGCGGGGGGACCCAGTACTTC. Its translation is CASSVGGGGGGTQYF.

The chain carries TRBV6-4 and TRBJ2-3, with D possibly TRBD2 on 6 matching bases. V lost 4 bases, J lost 1 base, and 9 bases lay in between. The length of the CDR3 is 14 residues. The germline CDR1 and CDR2 sequences are MRHNA and SNTAGT. This CDR3 reads CASSAGGGTDTQYF. CDR3 DNA: TGTGCCAGCAGTGCGGGCGGGGGCACAGATACGCAGTATTTT.

This clonotype occurred a few times. The chain links TRBV7-9 to TRBJ1-1, with D possibly TRBD1 on 5 matching bases. Germline CDR1 and CDR2: SEHNR and FQNEAQ (reference sequence). V was shortened by 7 bases and J by 2 bases, with 14 bases between the two germline ends. The CDR3 has 14 amino acids. DNA of the CDR3: TGTGCCAGCATTCAAGGAGGGGCAAACACTGAAGCTTTCTTT. Amino acid sequence: CASIQGGANTEAFF.

V gene TRBV30 combines with J gene TRBJ1-5, with D perhaps TRBD1 (6 bases). The CDR3 sequence is 16 residues long. Germline CDR1 reads GTSNPN; CDR2 reads SVGIG (reference sequence). V gave up 3 bases and J gave up 7 bases, with 22 bases separating them. The CDR3 sequence: CAWRPLKTGLGQPQHF. The CDR3 region has the DNA TGTGCCTGGAGGCCTTTAAAAACAGGGCTAGGCCAGCCCCAGCATTTT.

CDR3 loop: CSARPSDRGIQPQHF. In nucleotides, the CDR3 is TGCAGTGCTAGGCCCTCCGACAGGGGGATTCAGCCCCAGCATTTT. This chain links TRBV20-1 with TRBJ1-5; 9 bases are shared with TRBD1. The V and J ends lost 3 bases and 6 bases, in that order; junction bases with no gene match: 9. Germline CDR1 is DFQATT and CDR2 is SNEGSKA (reference sequence). This CDR3 has 15 residues.

The chain has TRBV28 and TRBJ2-7; D is uncertain. CDR1 is MDHEN, CDR2 SYDVKM, per germline. The CDR3 has 13 amino acids. V was shortened by 8 bases and J by 2 bases, with 13 bases between the two germline ends. The CDR3 DNA reads as TGTGCCAGCGTCCACAGCGCTCCCTACGAGCAGTACTTC. Protein: CASVHSAPYEQYF.

The rearrangement uses TRBV5-6 and TRBJ2-3, with 12 bases identical to TRBD2. The V gene end was trimmed by 3 bases and the J gene end by 1 base; junction bases not matched to a gene: 24. The length of the CDR3 is 23 residues. The germline CDR1 and CDR2 sequences are SGHDT and YYEEEE. CDR3 sequence: CASSSKDPGLAGISAMGTDTQYF. CDR3 coding DNA: TGTGCCAGCAGCTCAAAGGACCCAGGACTAGCGGGAATTTCAGCTATGGGCACAGATACGCAGTATTTT.

The chain employs TRBV2 and TRBJ2-7; TRBD2 is a possible D gene (5 bases). Germline-derived CDR1 and CDR2 are SNHLY and FYNNEI. The CDR3 is 14 residues long. Trimming stripped 6 bases from V and 2 bases from J, with 14 bases between. The CDR3 protein is CASRSRERPYEQYF. As DNA, the CDR3 is TGTGCCAGCAGGTCCCGGGAAAGACCCTACGAGCAGTACTTC.